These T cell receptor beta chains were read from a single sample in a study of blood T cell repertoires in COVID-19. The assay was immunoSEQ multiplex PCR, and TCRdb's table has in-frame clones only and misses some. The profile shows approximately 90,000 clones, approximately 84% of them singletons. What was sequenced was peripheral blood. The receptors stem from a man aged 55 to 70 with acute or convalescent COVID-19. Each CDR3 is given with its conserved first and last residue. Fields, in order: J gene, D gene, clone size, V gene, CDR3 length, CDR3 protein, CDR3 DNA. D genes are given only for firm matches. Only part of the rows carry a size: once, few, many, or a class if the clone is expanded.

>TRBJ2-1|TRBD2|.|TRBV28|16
CASRSVAGGPGNEQFF
TGTGCCAGCAGGTCCGTAGCGGGAGGGCCAGGCAATGAGCAGTTCTTC
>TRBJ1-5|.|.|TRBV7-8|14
CASSDGHDDQPQHF
TGTGCCAGCAGCGATGGACATGATGATCAGCCCCAGCATTTT
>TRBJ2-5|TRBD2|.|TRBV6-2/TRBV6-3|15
CASSYVLAGAKTQYF
TGTGCCAGCAGTTACGTCCTAGCGGGAGCTAAGACCCAGTACTTC
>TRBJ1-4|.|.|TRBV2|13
CASTGLANEKLFF
TGTGCCAGCACCGGTTTGGCTAATGAAAAACTGTTTTTT
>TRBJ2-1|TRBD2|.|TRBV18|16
CASSPPKLAGGNEQFF
TGTGCCAGCTCACCACCGAAGCTAGCGGGAGGGAATGAGCAGTTCTTC
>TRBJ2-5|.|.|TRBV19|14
CASSIQHSQETQYF
TGTGCCAGTAGTATACAGCACAGTCAAGAGACCCAGTACTTC
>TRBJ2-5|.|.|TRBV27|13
CASSWSGGETQYF
TGTGCCAGCAGCTGGTCGGGGGGCGAGACCCAGTACTTC
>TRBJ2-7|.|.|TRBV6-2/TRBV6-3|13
CASSYGGPYEQYF
TGTGCCAGCAGTTACGGGGGCCCGTACGAGCAGTACTTC
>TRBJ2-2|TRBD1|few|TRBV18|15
CASSPGQDYTGELFF
TGTGCCAGCTCACCGGGACAGGACTACACCGGGGAGCTGTTTTTT
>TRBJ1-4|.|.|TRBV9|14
CASSVGAANEKLFF
TGTGCCAGCAGCGTAGGGGCAGCTAATGAAAAACTGTTTTTT
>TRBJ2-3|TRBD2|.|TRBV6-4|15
CASSDGAGEVDTQYF
TGTGCCAGCAGTGACGGGGCGGGAGAGGTAGATACGCAGTATTTT
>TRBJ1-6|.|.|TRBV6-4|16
CASSGTSPGDNSPLHF
TGTGCCAGCAGCGGTACAAGTCCAGGGGATAATTCACCCCTCCACTTT
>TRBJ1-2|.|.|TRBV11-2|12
CANHRVNYGYTF
TGTGCCAACCACAGGGTAAACTATGGCTACACCTTC
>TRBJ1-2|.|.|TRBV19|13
CASSFGTDYGYTF
TGTGCCAGTAGTTTTGGCACCGACTATGGCTACACCTTC
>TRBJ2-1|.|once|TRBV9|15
CASSVFGRIDNEQFF
TGTGCCAGCAGCGTTTTTGGGAGAATAGACAATGAGCAGTTCTTC
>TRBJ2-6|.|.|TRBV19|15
CASSIGGSLANVLTF
TGTGCCAGTAGTATTGGGGGGTCTCTAGCCAACGTCCTGACTTTC